This T cell receptor beta chain was found in a study of identical twins (dated by TCRdb to 2016 to 2018). Concerning the study at large: The study deep-sequenced TCR alpha and beta repertoires from monozygotic twins, unrelated adults of various ages and cord blood to test whether fetal clonotypes persist. To rule out contamination, the twin experiments were replicated at different times with different library preparation protocols. General study outcomes and caveats: Abundant cord blood beta clonotypes had fewer insertions, young adult naive repertoires showed a similar but weaker trend, and memory repertoires showed no such trend. A weaker excess of twin sharing was found in beta out-of-frame sequences because the signal-to-noise ratio was lowered by fewer shared sequences. In monozygotic twins, out-of-frame TCR alpha sharing was systematically underestimated by recombination models, although the models agreed with sharing between unrelated individuals. Because the same donors could not be followed over many years, the conclusions depended on cross-sectional statistical analysis. Invariant T cells such as MAIT and iNKT could partly confound zero-insertion analyses, although diverse VJ usage argued against such confounding for most clonotypes. Out-of-frame TCR alpha sequences shared between twins showed an excess of low generation-probability sequences compared with coincidental sharing between unrelated individuals.

Libraries were constructed by 5' RACE. TCRdb shows the sequencer as Illumina HiSeq 2000. A universal primer binding site was introduced by template switching, and a unique molecular identifier was present in the final cDNA, enabling accurate counting of TCR cDNA molecules. Specific primers in the conserved constant-segment region were used to synthesize first-strand cDNA for TCR alpha and beta chains. Each cDNA library was double barcoded, with a SMART-Mk sample barcode plus Illumina barcodes, to control for contamination. Two successive PCR steps introduced TruSeq adapter sequences along with Illumina sample barcodes. The TCR alpha and beta cDNA libraries were sequenced on the Illumina HiSeq platform using custom primers. The original methods were these. MiGEC processed the raw reads to extract unique molecular identifiers, while MiXCR was used to determine the CDR3 positions. For each individual, recombination models were inferred using an EM algorithm with the repgenHMM and IGoR tools. Shared clonotypes were analyzed with the tcR package in R, and sharing was normalized by the product of cloneset sizes. Out-of-frame nonproductive sequences were analyzed to study raw recombination free of thymic and clonal selection effects. The raw public data were reprocessed by TCRdb itself: fastp quality trimming at Q25, MiXCR clonotype calling, in-frame beta chains only. A single entry per CDR3 protein holds the most common genes and DNA from its merged rows. The authors' filters were not applied to this entry. The sample table lists around 530,000 distinct CDR3 sequences, over 12% of them with a count of one. The ten largest clones capture roughly 0.42% of the sample.

Only healthy Caucasian donors were included. Three pairs of female monozygotic twins, all aged roughly 18 to 30 years, made up the twin cohort. Positive isolation kits from Invitrogen were used to isolate CD4+ and CD8+ T cell populations. This clonotype was counted only a few times. Its antigen remains unidentified. No per-base quality is available; no much larger clone lies one base away. Spanning cysteine to phenylalanine, the CDR3 consists of 15 amino acids. Solely the CDR3 DNA is kept, with 45 bases framed from the first base. Sequences MGHRA (CDR1) and YSYEKL (CDR2) are obtained from the germline V gene. The V and J ends are trimmed by 0 bases and 7 bases, leaving 13 bases between them. A further study also used this sample, focusing on yellow fever vaccine responses in identical twins. The second source states: According to the authors, in identical twins the way T cells responded to vaccination appeared partly convergent and partly personalized. In identical twins, the study followed T cell clones that responded to the vaccine with precision.

The sequence was obtained from a woman between 18 and 29 years old in good health. This chain joins TRBV4-1 to TRBJ1-5; TRBD1 could be the D gene, as 5 bases match. Sequenced sample: CD4+ T cells sorted from blood. CDR3 region: CASSQDLGAPQPQHF. The DNA reads as follows: TGCGCCAGCAGCCAAGATCTAGGGGCCCCCCAGCCCCAGCATTTT.